What follows describes a single T cell receptor beta chain. There are 16 residues in the CDR3. J lost 2 bases, V lost 3 bases, and 11 bases had no gene match. Germline V gene sequence: CDR1 SQVTM, CDR2 ANQGSEA. Original data processing: Reference gene primer amplification in the assay estimated nucleated cell counts. Profiling relied on immunoSEQ multiplex PCR, and the TCRdb table lists in-frame clones only, not all of them. V, J and clone size were drawn from that table, and D and trimming were deduced from the DNA. The sample shows about 190,000 clones, more than 60% of them seen only once. The entry originates in a study of blood T cell repertoires in COVID-19. Turning to the study itself: Donors in the United States, Italy and Spain gave samples during acute or convalescent COVID-19.

The rearrangement links TRBV29-1 to TRBJ2-3; TRBD2 aligns across 7 bases. The receptor was derived from a woman in her forties or fifties with acute or convalescent COVID-19. The source material was peripheral blood. The chain's CDR3 is CSVEGLSGGNTDTQYF. Written as DNA, the CDR3 is TGCAGCGTTGAGGGTCTGTCGGGGGGTAACACAGATACGCAGTATTTT.